The next 21 T cell receptor beta chains were all read from a single sample in a study of blood T cell repertoires in COVID-19. Data came from immunoSEQ multiplex PCR; TCRdb stores just in-frame clones and leaves some out. The repertoire holds under 400,000 clones, with around 91% as singletons. Input material: peripheral blood. The receptors come from a young man with active or convalescent COVID-19.

There are a few counts of this clone. This rearrangement joins TRBV11-3 to TRBJ2-1; 8 bases are a match to TRBD1. Germline CDR1 and CDR2: SGHNT and YENEEA. V lost 5 bases to trimming and J lost 9 bases; unmatched junction nucleotides: 3. CDR3 length equals 12 residues. The CDR3 nucleotides are TGTGCCAGCAGCCCGGGACAGGCTGAGCAGTTCTTC. Its translation is CASSPGQAEQFF.

Comment on this clone: The same CDR3 also results from other DNA sequences found in this sample. V gene TRBV11-2 combines with J gene TRBJ2-2; D is unresolved. Between the trimmed V and J ends, which lost 1 base and 0 bases, there was a span of 6 bases. Germline V gene data show CDR1 as SGHAT and CDR2 as FQNNGV. This CDR3 is 15 amino acids long. CDR3 bases: TGTGCCAGCAGCTTAGTAACGGCGAACACCGGGGAGCTGTTTTTT. Encoded protein: CASSLVTANTGELFF.

The chain employs TRBV11-3 and TRBJ2-2; TRBD2 is a possible D gene (5 bases). V gave up 5 bases and J gave up 5 bases, with 15 bases separating them. The CDR3 is made up of 15 amino acids. CDR1 is SGHNT, CDR2 YENEEA, per germline. The CDR3 protein is CASSSLGTGTGELFF. CDR3 sequence (DNA): TGTGCCAGCAGCAGCCTGGGCACGGGGACCGGGGAGCTGTTTTTT. The full variable domain, completed using reference TRBV11-3 and TRBJ2-2, is EAGVVQSPRYKIIEKKQPVAFWCNPISGHNTLYWYLQNLGQGPELLIRYENEEAVDDSQLPKDRFSAERLKGVDSTLKIQPAELGDSAVYLCASSSLGTGTGELFFGEGSRLTVL.

This clone was counted once. Other DNA sequences in the same sample also yield this CDR3. V usage is TRBV5-1 and J usage is TRBJ1-4; unclear D gene. The CDR3 is 14 amino acids. CDR1 is SGHRS, CDR2 YFSETQ, per germline. Trimming stripped 0 bases from V and 4 bases from J, with 7 bases between. The CDR3: CASSLAGVNEKLFF. The CDR3 nucleotides are TGCGCCAGCAGCTTGGCAGGCGTTAATGAAAAACTGTTTTTT.

The V and J genes are TRBV12-3 or TRBV12-4 and TRBJ1-3, with a weak D call TRBD1 (5 bases). The CDR3 extends over 13 amino acids. The V and J ends lost 7 bases and 4 bases respectively, with 11 bases between them. The CDR3 region is CASNRRGGNTIYF. The CDR3, as DNA: TGTGCCAGCAACAGGCGGGGGGGAAACACCATATATTTT.

The chain joins TRBV4-3 to TRBJ1-1, with TRBD1 matching 7 bases. The CDR3 sequence is 20 residues long. Germline CDR1 reads LGHNA; CDR2 reads YSLEER. Trimming took 0 bases from V and 3 from J; bases not matched to a gene: 19. The CDR3 DNA reads as TGCGCCAGCAGCCAAGATTCCCCCGCGACAGGGTACTTGAAGGACACTGAAGCTTTCTTT. This gives the protein CASSQDSPATGYLKDTEAFF.

V gene TRBV6-5 combines with J gene TRBJ1-6, with D perhaps TRBD1 (6 bases). This CDR3 has 16 residues. CDR1 MNHEY and CDR2 SVGAGI come from the germline V gene. The V end lost 3 bases, the J end lost 9 bases, and 18 bases lay between the germline ends. In DNA form, the CDR3 reads TGTGCCAGCAGTTATTCCGTGCCAGGGGTGAGTTCACCCCTCCACTTT. Translated, it gives CASSYSVPGVSSPLHF.

This chain links TRBV19 with TRBJ2-1, with D perhaps TRBD2 (6 bases). This CDR3 has 14 residues. Germline V CDR1 and CDR2: LNHDA, SQIVND (reference sequence). Deletions cut 7 bases from V and 2 bases from J, with 12 bases between. Here the CDR3 DNA reads TGTGCCAGTAATGGCGGGGTGACCTACAATGAGCAGTTCTTC. It is translated as CASNGGVTYNEQFF.

The V and J genes are TRBV5-6 and TRBJ1-2; D may be TRBD1 (6 bases). CDR3 length: 16 residues. Per germline, CDR1 SGHDT and CDR2 YYEEEE. Trimming stripped 2 bases from V and 4 bases from J, with 18 bases between. CDR3 in amino acids: CASSFSLQGTSYGYTF. Here the CDR3 DNA reads TGTGCCAGCAGCTTCTCCTTGCAGGGGACCTCCTATGGCTACACCTTC.

The gene calls are TRBV6-5 and TRBJ2-7; D possibly corresponds to TRBD1 (6 bases). This CDR3 has 14 amino acids. Deletions cut 6 bases from V and 3 bases from J, with 15 bases between. CDR1 and CDR2 from the germline V gene are MNHEY and SVGAGI. The CDR3 sequence: CASSQQGYGYEQYF. In nucleotides, the CDR3 is TGTGCCAGCAGCCAACAGGGATACGGCTACGAGCAGTACTTC.

This chain connects TRBV4-3 to TRBJ1-5; D remains unclear. Germline V gene lookup returns CDR1 LGHNA and CDR2 YSLEER. The CDR3 spans 15 residues. Trimming stripped 3 bases from V and 7 bases from J, with 16 bases between. The CDR3: CASSQEDGGLQPQHF. The CDR3 DNA follows: TGCGCCAGCAGCCAGGAGGACGGCGGGCTGCAGCCCCAGCATTTT.

The chain links TRBV2 to TRBJ2-2; 12 nucleotides match TRBD1. The CDR3 runs 15 residues. J was trimmed by 4 bases and V by 8 bases; bases with no gene match: 5. Germline lookup yields CDR1 SNHLY and CDR2 FYNNEI. The CDR3 DNA sequence: TGTGCCAGCCAGGGACAGGGGGCAGGCACCGGGGAGCTGTTTTTT. It yields the protein CASQGQGAGTGELFF.

V is TRBV20-1 and J is TRBJ2-1, with 9 positions matching TRBD2. The V segment lost 3 bases and the J segment 0 bases; nucleotides outside the gene matches: 6. Per germline, CDR1 DFQATT and CDR2 SNEGSKA (reference sequence). The CDR3 length is 16 residues. CDR3 nucleotide sequence: TGCAGTGCTAGTATACTTAGCGGGAGCTCCTACAATGAGCAGTTCTTC. Translation: CSASILSGSSYNEQFF.

The V call is TRBV7-6, the J call TRBJ1-1; D unresolved. The CDR3 runs 17 residues. V was trimmed by 5 bases and J by 5 bases, leaving 24 bases between them. From germline, CDR1 is SGHVS and CDR2 FNYEAQ. The CDR3 DNA reads as TGTGCCAGCAGCCCGCTTAGTTCCATGCCCCTAACGACTGAAGCTTTCTTT. This translates into CASSPLSSMPLTTEAFF.

The chain joins TRBV4-3 to TRBJ2-7; the D gene is possibly TRBD1 (6 bases). This CDR3 spans 15 amino acids. Trimming cost V 4 bases and J 2 bases, with 15 bases left between them. Germline loops: CDR1 LGHNA, CDR2 YSLEER. DNA for the CDR3: TGCGCCAGCAGCCCAGGGGATGGCAGCACCTACGAGCAGTACTTC. As protein: CASSPGDGSTYEQYF.

The chain employs TRBV20-1 and TRBJ1-1, with no clear D. In germline, CDR1 is DFQATT, CDR2 SNEGSKA (reference sequence). The germline V and J ends were trimmed by 5 bases and 6 bases, with 7 bases remaining between them. The CDR3 is 10 amino acids. Written as DNA, the CDR3 is TGCAGTGCTCAGGATTCTGAAGCTTTCTTT. Amino acids: CSAQDSEAFF.

V and J are TRBV7-3 and TRBJ2-2, with 9 bases aligning to TRBD2. This CDR3 comprises 18 residues. Germline CDR1 is SGHTA and CDR2 is FQGTGA. With 5 bases clipped from V and 1 base from J, the junction kept 11 bases outside the gene matches. This chain's CDR3 is CASSPRGSSGVNTGELFF. The CDR3 DNA follows: TGTGCCAGCAGCCCGAGGGGATCTAGCGGGGTGAACACCGGGGAGCTGTTTTTT. The full variable domain, with the rest looked up from reference TRBV7-3 and TRBJ2-2, is GAGVSQTPSNKVTEKGKYVELRCDPISGHTALYWYRQSLGQGPEFLIYFQGTGAADDSGLPNDRFFAVRPEGSVSTLKIQRTERGDSAVYLCASSPRGSSGVNTGELFFGEGSRLTVL.

This chain joins TRBV25-1 and TRBJ1-2, with D unresolved. Trimming stripped 4 bases from V and 4 bases from J, with 13 bases between. This CDR3 is built from 14 residues. The germline V gene has CDR1 MGHDK and CDR2 SYGVNS. The CDR3, as DNA: TGTGCCAGCAGTGTTTCCGGGATAACCTATGGCTACACCTTC. This sequence encodes CASSVSGITYGYTF.

Comment on this clone: The sample has other DNA sequences that encode this CDR3 too. This chain uses TRBV5-1 with TRBJ1-1; the D is unclear. Germline CDR1 reads SGHRS; CDR2 reads YFSETQ. Between the trimmed V and J ends, which lost 0 bases and 2 bases, there was a span of 11 bases. The CDR3 contains 15 residues. CDR3 sequence reads: CASSLAGSVNTEAFF. CDR3 coding DNA: TGCGCCAGCAGCTTGGCCGGCAGCGTTAACACTGAAGCTTTCTTT. Complete variable domain (other parts from reference TRBV5-1 and TRBJ1-1): KAGVTQTPRYLIKTRGQQVTLSCSPISGHRSVSWYQQTPGQGLQFLFEYFSETQRNKGNFPGRFSGRQFSNSRSEMNVSTLELGDSALYLCASSLAGSVNTEAFFGQGTRLTVV.

The chain couples TRBV28 to TRBJ1-6; D not certain. Trimming left V 3 bases short and J 7 bases short, with 10 bases between. Germline lookup yields CDR1 MDHEN and CDR2 SYDVKM. The CDR3 spans 14 residues. The CDR3 sequence is CASSFRRVNSPLHF. In DNA, the CDR3 is TGTGCCAGCAGTTTCCGTCGGGTAAATTCACCCCTCCACTTT.

The chain carries TRBV11-2 and TRBJ2-3; a possible D gene is TRBD2 (6 bases). Trimming removed 1 base at V and 0 bases at J, with 14 bases between. Germline lookup yields CDR1 SGHAT and CDR2 FQNNGV. This CDR3 spans 17 amino acids. The CDR3 DNA follows: TGTGCCAGCAGCTTAGGGTGGTCCGGGGGAAGCACAGATACGCAGTATTTT. This gives the protein CASSLGWSGGSTDTQYF.